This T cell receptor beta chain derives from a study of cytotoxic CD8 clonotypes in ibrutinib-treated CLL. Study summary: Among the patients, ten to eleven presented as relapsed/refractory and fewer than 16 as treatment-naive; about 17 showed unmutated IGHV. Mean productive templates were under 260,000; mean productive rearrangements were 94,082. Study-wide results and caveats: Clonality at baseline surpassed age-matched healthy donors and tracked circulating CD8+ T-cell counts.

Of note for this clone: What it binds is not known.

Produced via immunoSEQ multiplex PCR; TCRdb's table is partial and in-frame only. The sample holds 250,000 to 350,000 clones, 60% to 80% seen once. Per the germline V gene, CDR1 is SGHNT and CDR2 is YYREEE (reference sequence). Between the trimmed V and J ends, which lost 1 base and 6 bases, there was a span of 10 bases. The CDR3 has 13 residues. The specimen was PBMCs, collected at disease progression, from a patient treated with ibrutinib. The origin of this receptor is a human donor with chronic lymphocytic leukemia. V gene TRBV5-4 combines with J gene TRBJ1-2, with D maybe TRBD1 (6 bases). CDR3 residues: CASSLKGVNGYTF. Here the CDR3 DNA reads TGTGCCAGCAGCTTGAAGGGGGTGAATGGCTACACCTTC.